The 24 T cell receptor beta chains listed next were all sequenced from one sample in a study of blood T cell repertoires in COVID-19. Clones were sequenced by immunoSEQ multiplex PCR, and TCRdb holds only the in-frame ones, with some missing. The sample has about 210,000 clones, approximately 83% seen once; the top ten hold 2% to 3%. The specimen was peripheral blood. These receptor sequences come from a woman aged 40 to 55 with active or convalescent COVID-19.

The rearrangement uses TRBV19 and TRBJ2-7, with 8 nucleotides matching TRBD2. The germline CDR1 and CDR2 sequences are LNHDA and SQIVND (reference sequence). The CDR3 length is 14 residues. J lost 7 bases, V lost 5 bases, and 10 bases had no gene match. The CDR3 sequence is CASSVGTRFGEQYF. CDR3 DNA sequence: TGTGCCAGTAGTGTCGGGACTAGGTTCGGAGAGCAGTACTTC. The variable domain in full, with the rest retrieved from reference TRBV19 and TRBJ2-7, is DGGITQSPKYLFRKEGQNVTLSCEQNLNHDAMYWYRQDPGQGLRLIYYSQIVNDFQKGDIAEGYSVSREKKESFPLTVTSAQKNPTAFYLCASSVGTRFGEQYFGPGTRLTVT.

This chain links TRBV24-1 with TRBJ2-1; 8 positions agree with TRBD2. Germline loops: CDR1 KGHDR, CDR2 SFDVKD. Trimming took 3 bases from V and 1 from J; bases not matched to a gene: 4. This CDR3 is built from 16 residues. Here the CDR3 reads CATSDPKRGSYNEQFF. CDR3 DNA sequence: TGTGCCACCAGTGATCCCAAGCGGGGGTCCTACAATGAGCAGTTCTTC.

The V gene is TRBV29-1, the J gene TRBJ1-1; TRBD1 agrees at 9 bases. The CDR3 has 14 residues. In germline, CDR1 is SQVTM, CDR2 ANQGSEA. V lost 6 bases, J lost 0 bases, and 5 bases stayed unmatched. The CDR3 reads CSVDRGEMNTEAFF. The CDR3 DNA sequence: TGCAGCGTGGACAGGGGCGAGATGAACACTGAAGCTTTCTTT.

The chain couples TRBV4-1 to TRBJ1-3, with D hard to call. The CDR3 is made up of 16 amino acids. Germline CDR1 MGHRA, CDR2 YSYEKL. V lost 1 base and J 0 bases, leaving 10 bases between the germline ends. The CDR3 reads CASSQGLRSSGNTIYF. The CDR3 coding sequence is TGCGCCAGCAGCCAAGGTCTTCGGAGCTCTGGAAACACCATATATTTT.

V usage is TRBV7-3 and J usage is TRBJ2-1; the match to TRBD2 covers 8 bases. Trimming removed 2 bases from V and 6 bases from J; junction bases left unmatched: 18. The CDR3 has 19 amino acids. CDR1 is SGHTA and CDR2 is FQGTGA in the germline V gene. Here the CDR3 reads CASSLFPPGTRLQSNEQFF. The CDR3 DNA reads TGTGCCAGCAGCTTATTCCCCCCCGGGACTAGATTACAAAGCAATGAGCAGTTCTTC.

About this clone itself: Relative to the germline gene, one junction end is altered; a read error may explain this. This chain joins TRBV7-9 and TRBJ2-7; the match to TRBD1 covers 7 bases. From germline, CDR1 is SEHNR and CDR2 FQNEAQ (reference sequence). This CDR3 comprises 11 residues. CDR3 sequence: CASSLGPGQNF. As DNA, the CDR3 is TGTGCCAGCAGCCTCGGACCGGGACAGAACTTC.

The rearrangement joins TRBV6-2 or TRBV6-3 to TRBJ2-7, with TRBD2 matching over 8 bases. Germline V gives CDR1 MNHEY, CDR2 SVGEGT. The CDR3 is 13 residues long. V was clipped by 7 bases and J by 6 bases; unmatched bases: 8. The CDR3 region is CASTPGGLAEQYF. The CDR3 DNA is TGTGCCAGCACCCCGGGGGGGCTTGCCGAGCAGTACTTC.

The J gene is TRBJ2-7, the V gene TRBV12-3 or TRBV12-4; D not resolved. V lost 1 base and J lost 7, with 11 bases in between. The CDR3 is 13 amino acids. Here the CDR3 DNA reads TGTGCCAGCAGTTTAGGTACGGCAGGTGAGCAGTACTTC. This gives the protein CASSLGTAGEQYF.

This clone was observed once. CDR3 bases: TGTGCCAGCAGGGATGACAGCCCCTTCTACGAGCAGTACTTC. Its translation is CASRDDSPFYEQYF. The chain has TRBV6-5 and TRBJ2-7, with D maybe TRBD1 (5 bases). The length of the CDR3 is 14 residues. Germline CDR1 is MNHEY and CDR2 is SVGAGI. The V gene lost 6 bases and the J gene lost 3 bases, with 15 bases spanning the gap.

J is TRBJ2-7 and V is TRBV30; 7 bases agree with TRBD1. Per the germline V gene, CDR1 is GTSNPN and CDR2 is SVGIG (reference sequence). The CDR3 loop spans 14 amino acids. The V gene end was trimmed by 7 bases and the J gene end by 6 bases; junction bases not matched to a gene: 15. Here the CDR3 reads CAYRQGWQALEQYF. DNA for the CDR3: TGTGCCTATCGACAGGGTTGGCAGGCCCTCGAGCAGTACTTC.

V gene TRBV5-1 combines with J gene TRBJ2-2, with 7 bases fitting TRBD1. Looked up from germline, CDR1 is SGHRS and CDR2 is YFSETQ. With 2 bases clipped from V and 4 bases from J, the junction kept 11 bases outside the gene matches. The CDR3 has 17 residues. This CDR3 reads CASSFATGTERTGELFF. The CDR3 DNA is TGCGCCAGCAGCTTCGCTACCGGGACAGAACGCACCGGGGAGCTGTTTTTT.

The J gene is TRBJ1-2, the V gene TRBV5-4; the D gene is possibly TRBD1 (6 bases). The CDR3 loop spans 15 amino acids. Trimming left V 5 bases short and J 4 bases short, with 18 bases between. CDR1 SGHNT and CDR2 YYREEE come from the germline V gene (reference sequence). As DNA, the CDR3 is TGTGCCAGCAGGGGAGGGCAGGGGCCTAGCTATGGCTACACCTTC. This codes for CASRGGQGPSYGYTF.

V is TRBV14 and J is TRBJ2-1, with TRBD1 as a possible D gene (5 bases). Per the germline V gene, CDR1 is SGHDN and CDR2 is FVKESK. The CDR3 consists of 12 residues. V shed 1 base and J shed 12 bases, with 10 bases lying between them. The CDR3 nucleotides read TGTGCCAGCAGCCAAGGTAGCAGGGCGCAGTTCTTC. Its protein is CASSQGSRAQFF.

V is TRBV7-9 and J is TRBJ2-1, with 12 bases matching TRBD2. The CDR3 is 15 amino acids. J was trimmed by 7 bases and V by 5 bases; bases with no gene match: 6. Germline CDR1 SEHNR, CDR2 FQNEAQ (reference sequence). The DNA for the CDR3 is TGTGCCAGCAGCACCCGACTAGCGGGGGTTAATGAGCAGTTCTTC. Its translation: CASSTRLAGVNEQFF.

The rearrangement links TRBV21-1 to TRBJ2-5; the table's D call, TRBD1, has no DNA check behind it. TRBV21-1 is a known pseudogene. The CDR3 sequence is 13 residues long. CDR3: CASSKGQQETQYF. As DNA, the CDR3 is TGTGCCAGCAGCAAAGGGCAACAAGAGACCCAGTACTTC.

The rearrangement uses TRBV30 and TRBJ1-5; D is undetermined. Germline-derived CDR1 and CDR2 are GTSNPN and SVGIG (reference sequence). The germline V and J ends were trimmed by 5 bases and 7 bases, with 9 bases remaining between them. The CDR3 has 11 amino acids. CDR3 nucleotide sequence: TGTGCCTGGGGGAAGAGGCAGCCCCAGCATTTT. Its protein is CAWGKRQPQHF.

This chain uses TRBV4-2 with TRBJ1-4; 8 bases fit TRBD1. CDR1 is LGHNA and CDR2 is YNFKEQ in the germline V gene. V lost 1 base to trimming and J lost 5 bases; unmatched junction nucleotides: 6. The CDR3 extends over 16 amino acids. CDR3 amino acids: CASSQGQQGGNEKLFF. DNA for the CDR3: TGTGCCAGCAGCCAAGGACAACAGGGGGGGAATGAAAAACTGTTTTTT.

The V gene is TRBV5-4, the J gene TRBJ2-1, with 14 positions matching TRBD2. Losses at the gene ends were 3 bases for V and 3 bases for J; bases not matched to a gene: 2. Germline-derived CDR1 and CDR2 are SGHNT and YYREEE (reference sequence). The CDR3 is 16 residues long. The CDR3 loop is CASSWGLAGVYNEQFF. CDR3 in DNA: TGTGCCAGCAGCTGGGGACTAGCGGGAGTCTACAATGAGCAGTTCTTC.

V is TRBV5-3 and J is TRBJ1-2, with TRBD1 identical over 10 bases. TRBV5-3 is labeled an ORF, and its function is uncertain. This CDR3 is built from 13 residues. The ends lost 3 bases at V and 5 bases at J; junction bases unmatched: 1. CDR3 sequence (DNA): TGTGCCAGAAGCTCGGGACAGGGGTATGGCTACACCTTC. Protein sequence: CARSSGQGYGYTF.

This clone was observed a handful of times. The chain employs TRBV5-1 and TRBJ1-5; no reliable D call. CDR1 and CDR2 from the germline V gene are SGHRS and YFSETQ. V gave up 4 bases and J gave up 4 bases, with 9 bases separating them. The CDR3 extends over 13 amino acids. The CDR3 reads CASSGGLNQPQHF. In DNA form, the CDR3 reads TGCGCCAGCAGCGGAGGACTAAATCAGCCCCAGCATTTT.

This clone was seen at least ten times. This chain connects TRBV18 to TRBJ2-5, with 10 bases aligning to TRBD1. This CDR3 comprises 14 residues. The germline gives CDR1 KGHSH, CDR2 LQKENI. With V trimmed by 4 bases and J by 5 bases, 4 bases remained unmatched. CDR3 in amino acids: CASSLGQGDETQYF. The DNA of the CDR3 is TGTGCCAGCTCACTAGGACAGGGGGATGAGACCCAGTACTTC.

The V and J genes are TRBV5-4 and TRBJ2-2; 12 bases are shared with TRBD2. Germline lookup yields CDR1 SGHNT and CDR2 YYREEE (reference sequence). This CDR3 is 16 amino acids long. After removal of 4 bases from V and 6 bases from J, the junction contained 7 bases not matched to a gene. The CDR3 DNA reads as TGTGCCAGCAGCCCCCTAGCGGGGGGGCGATCCGGGGAGCTGTTTTTT. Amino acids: CASSPLAGGRSGELFF.

The chain's CDR3 is CASSSGQEIDFQETQYF. The CDR3 coding sequence is TGTGCCAGCAGTTCCGGACAGGAGATAGACTTTCAAGAGACCCAGTACTTC. V and J are TRBV28 and TRBJ2-5, with 7 bases fitting TRBD1. In germline, CDR1 is MDHEN, CDR2 SYDVKM. The CDR3 spans 17 residues. J lost 2 bases, V lost 4 bases, and 13 bases had no gene match.

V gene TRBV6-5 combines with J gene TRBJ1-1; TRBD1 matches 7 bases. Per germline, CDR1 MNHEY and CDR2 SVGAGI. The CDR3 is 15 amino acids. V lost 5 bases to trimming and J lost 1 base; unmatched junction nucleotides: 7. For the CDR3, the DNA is TGTGCCAGCAGTAAGGGACAGTCGGGGAACACTGAAGCTTTCTTT. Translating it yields CASSKGQSGNTEAFF.